The rows below give T cell receptor beta chains drawn from one sample of a study of technical replicates of blood from a handful of donors. Clones were read by immunoSEQ multiplex PCR, and TCRdb kept only the in-frame ones, dropping some. The repertoire has around 62,000 clones, roughly 98% of them found once; the top ten carry 0.16%. Sequenced: T cells isolated from PBMCs. These receptors all come from a human donor in good health. Both conserved end residues are part of each CDR3. The D gene is left open where the match is weak.

v_gene	d_gene	j_gene	CDR3aa	CDR3nt
TRBV5-1	NA	TRBJ2-7	CASSLGASEQYF	TGCGCCAGCAGCTTGGGGGCATCCGAGCAGTACTTC
TRBV11-3	TRBD1	TRBJ1-1	CASSLWDHRGSVEAFF	TGTGCCAGCAGCTTGTGGGATCACAGGGGTTCGGTTGAAGCTTTCTTT
TRBV7-3	TRBD2	TRBJ2-1	CASSSHSGGAAEQFF	TGTGCCAGCAGCTCTCATAGCGGGGGGGCCGCTGAGCAGTTCTTC
TRBV6-5	TRBD1	TRBJ2-7	CASSYSTTGDGEQYF	TGTGCCAGCAGTTACTCGACAACAGGGGACGGGGAGCAGTACTTC
TRBV13	NA	TRBJ2-2	CASSSRARGNTGELFF	TGTGCCAGCAGCAGCAGGGCGCGGGGGAACACCGGGGAGCTGTTTTTT
TRBV5-1	NA	TRBJ1-2	CASSSQGDYGYTF	TGCGCCAGCAGTTCACAGGGTGACTATGGCTACACCTTC
TRBV5-5	TRBD2	TRBJ2-7	CASRVAGTSGAEQYF	TGTGCCAGCAGGGTCGCCGGGACTAGCGGGGCCGAGCAGTACTTC
TRBV18	TRBD1	TRBJ1-2	CASSPPKGQGANYGYTF	TGTGCCAGCTCACCACCTAAGGGACAGGGAGCTAACTATGGCTACACCTTC
TRBV6-5	TRBD1	TRBJ1-3	CASSFTGVANTIYF	TGTGCCAGCAGTTTCACAGGGGTAGCAAACACCATATATTTT
TRBV5-1	TRBD2	TRBJ2-3	CASSFGLAETDTQYF	TGCGCCAGCAGCTTCGGACTAGCCGAGACAGATACGCAGTATTTT